The subject of this entry is one T cell receptor (beta chain). These data come from a study of T cell changes during pregnancy in multiple sclerosis. Data came from immunoSEQ multiplex PCR; TCRdb stores just in-frame clones and leaves some out. The sample lists tens of thousands of clones; approximately 93% were seen once. Germline CDR1 reads SGHDT; CDR2 reads YYEEEE. V shed 2 bases and J 4 bases; nucleotides not matched to a gene: 17. This CDR3 is built from 19 residues. This TCR was recovered from a female donor with multiple sclerosis, enrolled in a pregnancy study. Sequences were derived from peripheral blood, sampled in the second trimester of pregnancy. The rearrangement uses TRBV5-6 and TRBJ1-4, with 7 bases matching TRBD1. The CDR3 is CASSLATRDRAGDNEKLFF. CDR3 nucleotide sequence: TGTGCCAGCAGCTTAGCCACCAGAGACAGGGCAGGTGATAATGAAAAACTGTTTTTT.